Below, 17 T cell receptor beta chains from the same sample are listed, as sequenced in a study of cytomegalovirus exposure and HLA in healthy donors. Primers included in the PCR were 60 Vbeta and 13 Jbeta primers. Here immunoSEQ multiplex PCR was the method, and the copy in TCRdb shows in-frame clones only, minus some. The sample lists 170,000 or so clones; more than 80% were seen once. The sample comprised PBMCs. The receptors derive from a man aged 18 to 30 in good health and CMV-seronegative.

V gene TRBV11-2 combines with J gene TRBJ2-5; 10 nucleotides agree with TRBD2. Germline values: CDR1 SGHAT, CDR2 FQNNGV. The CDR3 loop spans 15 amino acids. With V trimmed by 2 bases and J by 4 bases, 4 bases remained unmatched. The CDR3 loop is CASSLSGGDRETQYF. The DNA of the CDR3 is TGTGCCAGCAGCTTAAGCGGGGGGGACAGAGAGACCCAGTACTTC.

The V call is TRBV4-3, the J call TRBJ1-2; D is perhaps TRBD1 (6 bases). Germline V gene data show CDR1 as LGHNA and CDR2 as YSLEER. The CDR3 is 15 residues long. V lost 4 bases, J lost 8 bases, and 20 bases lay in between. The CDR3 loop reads CASSLAGRGVPGYTF. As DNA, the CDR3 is TGCGCCAGCAGCCTAGCGGGCAGGGGAGTACCGGGCTACACCTTC.

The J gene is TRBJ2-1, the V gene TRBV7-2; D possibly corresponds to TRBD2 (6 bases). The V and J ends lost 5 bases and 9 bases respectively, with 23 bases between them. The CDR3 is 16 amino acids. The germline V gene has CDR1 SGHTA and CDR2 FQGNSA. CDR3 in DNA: TGTGCCAGCAGCCCCGGGACTCCTCTGCCTCGTACTGAGCAGTTCTTC. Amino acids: CASSPGTPLPRTEQFF. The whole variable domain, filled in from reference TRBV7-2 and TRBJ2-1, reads GAGVSQSPSNKVTEKGKDVELRCDPISGHTALYWYRQSLGQGLEFLIYFQGNSAPDKSGLPSDRFSAERTGGSVSTLTIQRTQQEDSAVYLCASSPGTPLPRTEQFFGPGTRLTVL.

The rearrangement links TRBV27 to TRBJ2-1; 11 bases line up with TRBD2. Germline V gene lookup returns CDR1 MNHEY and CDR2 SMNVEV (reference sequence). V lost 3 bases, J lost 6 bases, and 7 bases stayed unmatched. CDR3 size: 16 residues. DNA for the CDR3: TGTGCCAGCAGTTTCCCGACTAGCGGGACAGTCAATGAGCAGTTCTTC. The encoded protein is CASSFPTSGTVNEQFF.

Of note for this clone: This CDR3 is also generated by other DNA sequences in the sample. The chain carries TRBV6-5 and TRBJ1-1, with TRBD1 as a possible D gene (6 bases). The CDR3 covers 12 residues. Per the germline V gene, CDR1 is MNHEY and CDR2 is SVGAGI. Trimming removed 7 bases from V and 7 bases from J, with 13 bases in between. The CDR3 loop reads CASTGQGLEAFF. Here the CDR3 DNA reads TGTGCCAGCACGGGGCAGGGGCTTGAAGCTTTCTTT.

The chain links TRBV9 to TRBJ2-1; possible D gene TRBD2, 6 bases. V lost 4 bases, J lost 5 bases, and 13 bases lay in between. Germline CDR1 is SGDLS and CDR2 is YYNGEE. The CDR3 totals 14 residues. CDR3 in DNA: TGTGCCAGCAGCCCGGAGGGGACGGACAATGAGCAGTTCTTC. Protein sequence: CASSPEGTDNEQFF.

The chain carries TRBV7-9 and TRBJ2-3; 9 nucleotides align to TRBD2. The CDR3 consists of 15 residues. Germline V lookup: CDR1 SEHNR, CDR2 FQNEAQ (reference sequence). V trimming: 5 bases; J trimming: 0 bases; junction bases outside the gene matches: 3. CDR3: CASSPSGGSTDTQYF. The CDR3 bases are TGTGCCAGCAGCCCCAGCGGGGGGAGCACAGATACGCAGTATTTT.

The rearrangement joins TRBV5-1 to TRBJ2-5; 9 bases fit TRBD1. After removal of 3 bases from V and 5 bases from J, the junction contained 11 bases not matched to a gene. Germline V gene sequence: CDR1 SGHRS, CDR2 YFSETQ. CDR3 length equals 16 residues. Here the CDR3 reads CASSSLGTGSGETQYF. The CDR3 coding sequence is TGCGCCAGCAGCTCGCTCGGGACAGGGTCAGGGGAGACCCAGTACTTC.

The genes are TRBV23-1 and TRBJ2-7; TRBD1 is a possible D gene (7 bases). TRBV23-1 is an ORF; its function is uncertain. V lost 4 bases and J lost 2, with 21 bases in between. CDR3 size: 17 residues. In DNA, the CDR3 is TGCGCCAGCAGTCGCGCTCCCTTGGCAGGGGGGACCTACGAGCAGTACTTC. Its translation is CASSRAPLAGGTYEQYF.

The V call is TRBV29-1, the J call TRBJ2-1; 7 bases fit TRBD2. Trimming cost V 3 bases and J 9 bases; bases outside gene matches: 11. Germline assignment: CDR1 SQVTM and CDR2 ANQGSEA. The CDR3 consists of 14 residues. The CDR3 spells CSVDGLRREGEQFF. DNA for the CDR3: TGCAGCGTTGATGGGCTCCGAAGGGAGGGTGAGCAGTTCTTC.

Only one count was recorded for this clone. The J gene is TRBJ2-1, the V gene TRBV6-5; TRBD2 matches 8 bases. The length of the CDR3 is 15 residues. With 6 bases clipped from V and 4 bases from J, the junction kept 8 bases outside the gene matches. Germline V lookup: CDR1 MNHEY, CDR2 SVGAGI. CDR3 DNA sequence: TGTGCCAGCAGACCCAGCGGGGGTGGGTACAATGAGCAGTTCTTC. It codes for CASRPSGGGYNEQFF.

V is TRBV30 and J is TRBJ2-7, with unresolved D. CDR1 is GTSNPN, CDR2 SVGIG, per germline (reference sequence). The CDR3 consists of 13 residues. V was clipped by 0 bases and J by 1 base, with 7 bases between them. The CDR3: CAWSVGTSYEQYF. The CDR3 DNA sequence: TGTGCCTGGAGTGTGGGCACGTCCTACGAGCAGTACTTC.

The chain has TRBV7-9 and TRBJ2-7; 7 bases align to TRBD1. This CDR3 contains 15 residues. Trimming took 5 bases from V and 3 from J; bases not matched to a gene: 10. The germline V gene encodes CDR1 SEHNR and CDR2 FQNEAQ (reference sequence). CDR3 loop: CASSLGRDSFYEQYF. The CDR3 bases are TGTGCCAGCAGCCTCGGCCGGGACAGTTTCTACGAGCAGTACTTC.

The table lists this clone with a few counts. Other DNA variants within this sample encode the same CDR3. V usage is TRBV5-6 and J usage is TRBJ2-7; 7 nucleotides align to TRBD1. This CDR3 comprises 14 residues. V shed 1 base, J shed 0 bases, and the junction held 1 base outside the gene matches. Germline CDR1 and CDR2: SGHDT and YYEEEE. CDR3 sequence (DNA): TGTGCCAGCAGCTTGCGGGACAGCTCCTACGAGCAGTACTTC. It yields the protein CASSLRDSSYEQYF. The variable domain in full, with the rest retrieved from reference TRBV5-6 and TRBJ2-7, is DAGVTQSPTHLIKTRGQQVTLRCSPKSGHDTVSWYQQALGQGPQFIFQYYEEEERQRGNFPDRFSGHQFPNYSSELNVNALLLGDSALYLCASSLRDSSYEQYFGPGTRLTVT.

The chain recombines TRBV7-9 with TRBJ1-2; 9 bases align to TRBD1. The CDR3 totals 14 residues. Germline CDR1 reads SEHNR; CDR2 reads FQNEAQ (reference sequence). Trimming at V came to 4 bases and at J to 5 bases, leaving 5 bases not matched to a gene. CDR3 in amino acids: CASSYPDRGYGYTF. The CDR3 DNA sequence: TGTGCCAGCAGCTACCCGGACAGGGGATATGGCTACACCTTC.

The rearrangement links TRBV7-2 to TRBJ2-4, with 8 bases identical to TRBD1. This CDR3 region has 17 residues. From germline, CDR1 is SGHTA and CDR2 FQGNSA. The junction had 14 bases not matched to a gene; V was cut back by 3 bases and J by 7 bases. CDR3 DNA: TGTGCCAGCAGCTTTAGCCTTCCCGGGACAGGCGGGAACATTCAGTACTTC. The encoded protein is CASSFSLPGTGGNIQYF.

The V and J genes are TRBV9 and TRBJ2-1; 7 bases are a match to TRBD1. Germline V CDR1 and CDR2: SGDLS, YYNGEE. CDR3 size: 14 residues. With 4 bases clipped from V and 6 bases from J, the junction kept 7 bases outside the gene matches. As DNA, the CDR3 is TGTGCCAGCAGCTCCCAGACAGGGATCAATGAGCAGTTCTTC. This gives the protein CASSSQTGINEQFF.